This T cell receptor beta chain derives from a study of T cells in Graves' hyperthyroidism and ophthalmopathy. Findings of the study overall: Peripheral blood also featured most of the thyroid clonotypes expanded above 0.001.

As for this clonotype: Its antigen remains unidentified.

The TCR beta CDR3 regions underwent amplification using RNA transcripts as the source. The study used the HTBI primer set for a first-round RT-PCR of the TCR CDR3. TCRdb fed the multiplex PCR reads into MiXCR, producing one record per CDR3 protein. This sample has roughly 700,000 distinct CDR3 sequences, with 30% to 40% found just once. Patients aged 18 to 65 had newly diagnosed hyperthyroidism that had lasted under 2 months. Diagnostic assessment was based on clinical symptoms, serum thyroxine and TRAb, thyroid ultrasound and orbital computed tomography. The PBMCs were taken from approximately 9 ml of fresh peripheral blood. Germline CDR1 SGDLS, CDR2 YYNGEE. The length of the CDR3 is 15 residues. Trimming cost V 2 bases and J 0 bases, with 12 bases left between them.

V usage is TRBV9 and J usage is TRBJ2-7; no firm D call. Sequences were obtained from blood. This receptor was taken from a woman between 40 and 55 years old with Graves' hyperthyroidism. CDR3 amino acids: CASSVSEWASYEQYF. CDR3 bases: TGTGCCAGCAGCGTGTCAGAGTGGGCCTCCTACGAGCAGTACTTC.